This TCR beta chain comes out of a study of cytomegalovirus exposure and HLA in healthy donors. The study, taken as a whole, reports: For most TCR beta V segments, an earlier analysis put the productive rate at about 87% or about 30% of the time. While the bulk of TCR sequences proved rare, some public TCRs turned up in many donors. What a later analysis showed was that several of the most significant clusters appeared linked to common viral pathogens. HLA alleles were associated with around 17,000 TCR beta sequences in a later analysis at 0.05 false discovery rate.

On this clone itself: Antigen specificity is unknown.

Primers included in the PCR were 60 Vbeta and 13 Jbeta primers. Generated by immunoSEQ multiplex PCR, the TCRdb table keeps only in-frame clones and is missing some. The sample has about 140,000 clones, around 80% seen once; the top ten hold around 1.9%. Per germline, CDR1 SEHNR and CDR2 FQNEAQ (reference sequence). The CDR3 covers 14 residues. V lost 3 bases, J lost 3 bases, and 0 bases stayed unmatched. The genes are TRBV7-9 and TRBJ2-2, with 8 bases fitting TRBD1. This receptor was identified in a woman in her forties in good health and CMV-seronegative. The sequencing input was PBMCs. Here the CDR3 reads CASSLTGDTGELFF. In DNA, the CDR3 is TGTGCCAGCAGCTTGACAGGGGACACCGGGGAGCTGTTTTTT.